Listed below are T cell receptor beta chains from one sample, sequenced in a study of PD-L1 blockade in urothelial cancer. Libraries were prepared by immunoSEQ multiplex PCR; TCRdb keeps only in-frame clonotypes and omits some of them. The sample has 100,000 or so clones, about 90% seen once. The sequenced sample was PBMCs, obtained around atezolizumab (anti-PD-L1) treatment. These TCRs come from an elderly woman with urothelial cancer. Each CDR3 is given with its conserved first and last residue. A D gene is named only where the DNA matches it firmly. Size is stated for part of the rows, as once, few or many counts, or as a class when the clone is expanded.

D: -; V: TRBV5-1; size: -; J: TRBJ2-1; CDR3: CASRAAVEQFF; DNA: TGCGCCAGCAGGGCGGCTGTCGAGCAGTTCTTC
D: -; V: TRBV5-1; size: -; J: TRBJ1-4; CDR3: CASSFAATNEKLFF; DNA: TGCGCCAGCAGCTTCGCAGCAACTAATGAAAAACTGTTTTTT
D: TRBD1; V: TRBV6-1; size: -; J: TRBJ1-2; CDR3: CASSVTGTGGYGYTF; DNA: TGTGCCAGCAGCGTAACGGGGACAGGGGGCTATGGCTACACCTTC
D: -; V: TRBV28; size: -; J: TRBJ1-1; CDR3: CASSLVLSEAFF; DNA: TGTGCCAGCAGTTTAGTTCTATCTGAAGCTTTCTTT
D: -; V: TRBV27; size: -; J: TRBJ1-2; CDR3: CASSSTDYGYTF; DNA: TGTGCCAGCAGTTCAACAGACTATGGCTACACCTTC
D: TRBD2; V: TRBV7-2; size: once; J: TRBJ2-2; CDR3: CASSPRSGSNTGELFF; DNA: TGTGCCAGCAGCCCGAGAAGCGGGAGTAACACCGGGGAGCTGTTTTTT
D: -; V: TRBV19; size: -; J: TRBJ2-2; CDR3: CASSIVGRRTGELFF; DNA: TGTGCCAGTAGTATAGTTGGGCGGAGGACCGGGGAGCTGTTTTTT
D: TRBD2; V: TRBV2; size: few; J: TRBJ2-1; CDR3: CASSKGRDYTPQFF; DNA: TGTGCCAGCAGCAAAGGGAGGGACTACACCCCACAGTTCTTC
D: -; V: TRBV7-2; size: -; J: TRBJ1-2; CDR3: CASSTTSGYSGYTF; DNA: TGTGCCAGCAGCACCACATCAGGGTACTCTGGCTACACCTTC
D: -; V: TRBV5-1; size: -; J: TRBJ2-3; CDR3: CASSFGGRSTDTQYF; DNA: TGCGCCAGCAGCTTTGGGGGCAGAAGCACAGATACGCAGTATTTT
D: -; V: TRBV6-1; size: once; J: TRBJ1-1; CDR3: CASSRDSSMNTEAFF; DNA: TGTGCCAGCAGCCGAGACAGCTCCATGAACACTGAAGCTTTCTTT
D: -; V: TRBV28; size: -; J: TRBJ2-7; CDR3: CASSPVAYEQYF; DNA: TGTGCCAGCAGTCCCGTAGCTTACGAGCAGTACTTC
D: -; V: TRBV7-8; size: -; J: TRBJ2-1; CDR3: CASSSTASRIYNEQFF; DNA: TGTGCCAGCAGCTCGACGGCTAGCCGAATTTACAATGAGCAGTTCTTC
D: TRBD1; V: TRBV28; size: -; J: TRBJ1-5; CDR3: CASREGAGNQPQHF; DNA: TGTGCCAGCAGAGAGGGGGCGGGCAATCAGCCCCAGCATTTT
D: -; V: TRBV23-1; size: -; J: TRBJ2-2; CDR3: CAEQLWRTPRGWVGELFF; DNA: TGCGCCGAGCAACTCTGGAGGACTCCTCGCGGGTGGGTAGGGGAGCTGTTTTTT
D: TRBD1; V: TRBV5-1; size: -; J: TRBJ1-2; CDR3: CASSTLQTGSGYTF; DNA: TGCGCCAGCAGCACGTTACAGACAGGGAGCGGCTACACCTTC
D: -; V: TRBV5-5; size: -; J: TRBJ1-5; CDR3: CASSLGVAGFQPQHF; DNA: TGTGCCAGCAGCTTGGGCGTGGCAGGGTTTCAGCCCCAGCATTTT
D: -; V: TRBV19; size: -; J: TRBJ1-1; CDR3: CASSMGGTRAFF; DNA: TGTGCCAGTAGTATGGGAGGGACAAGAGCTTTCTTT
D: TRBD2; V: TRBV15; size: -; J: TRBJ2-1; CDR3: CATSRVSRAGGPSYNEQFF; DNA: TGTGCCACCAGCAGGGTTTCCAGGGCGGGAGGGCCTTCTTACAATGAGCAGTTCTTC
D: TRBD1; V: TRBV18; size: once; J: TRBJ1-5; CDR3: CASSDRVGNQPQHF; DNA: TGTGCCAGCTCCGACAGGGTCGGCAATCAGCCCCAGCATTTT
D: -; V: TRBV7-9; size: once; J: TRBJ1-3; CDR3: CASSLGSGNTIYF; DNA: TGTGCCAGCAGCTTAGGGAGTGGAAACACCATATATTTT
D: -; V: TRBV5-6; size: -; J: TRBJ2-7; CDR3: CASSSNPSSYEQYF; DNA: TGTGCCAGCAGCTCGAATCCCAGCTCCTACGAGCAGTACTTC
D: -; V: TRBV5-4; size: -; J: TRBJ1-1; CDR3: CASSSKKEGVGEAFF; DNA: TGTGCCAGCAGCTCCAAGAAGGAGGGAGTGGGTGAAGCTTTCTTT
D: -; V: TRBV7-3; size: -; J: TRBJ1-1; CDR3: CASGARGAFF; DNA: TGTGCCAGCGGGGCAAGGGGAGCTTTCTTT
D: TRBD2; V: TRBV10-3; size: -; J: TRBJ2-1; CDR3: CAIRGLAGSYNEQFF; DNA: TGTGCCATCCGGGGACTAGCGGGGTCCTACAATGAGCAGTTCTTC
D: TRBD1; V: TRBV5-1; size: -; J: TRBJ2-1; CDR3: CASSLAAYRQGGEQFF; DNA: TGCGCCAGCAGCTTGGCCGCATATAGACAGGGGGGTGAGCAGTTCTTC
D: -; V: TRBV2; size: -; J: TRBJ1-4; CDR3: CASSDRSRRGEKLFF; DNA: TGTGCCAGCAGTGATCGGAGCCGTAGGGGGGAAAAACTGTTTTTT
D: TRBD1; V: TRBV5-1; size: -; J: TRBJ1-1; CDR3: CASSLMQGDTEAFF; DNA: TGCGCCAGCAGCTTGATGCAGGGGGACACTGAAGCTTTCTTT
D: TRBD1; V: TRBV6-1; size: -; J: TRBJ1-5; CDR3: CASSARTGNQPQHF; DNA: TGTGCCAGCAGTGCGAGGACAGGTAATCAGCCCCAGCATTTT
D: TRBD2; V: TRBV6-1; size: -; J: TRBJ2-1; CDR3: CASQAGGQSYNEQFF; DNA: TGTGCCAGCCAGGCGGGAGGACAATCCTACAATGAGCAGTTCTTC
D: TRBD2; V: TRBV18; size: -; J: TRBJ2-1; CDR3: CASFASSGPGPFF; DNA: TGTGCCAGCTTCGCCTCTAGCGGTCCAGGTCCGTTCTTC
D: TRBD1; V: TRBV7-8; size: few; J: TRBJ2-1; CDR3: CASSLRGQTIISSYNEQFF; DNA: TGTGCCAGCAGCTTACGGGGACAGACTATAATAAGCTCCTACAATGAGCAGTTCTTC
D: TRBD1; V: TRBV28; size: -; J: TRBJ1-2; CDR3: CASSSQGAGGYTF; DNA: TGTGCCAGCAGTTCCCAGGGGGCGGGTGGCTACACCTTC
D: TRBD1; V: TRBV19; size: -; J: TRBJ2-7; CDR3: CASRSAQGASYEQYF; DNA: TGTGCCAGTAGATCGGCGCAGGGGGCCTCCTACGAGCAGTACTTC
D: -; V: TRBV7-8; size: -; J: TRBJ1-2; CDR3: CASSLSGALYGYTF; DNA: TGTGCCAGCAGCTTATCCGGAGCCCTCTATGGCTACACCTTC
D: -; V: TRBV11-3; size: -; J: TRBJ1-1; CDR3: CASSLAGNTEAFF; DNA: TGTGCCAGCAGCTTAGCGGGGAACACTGAAGCTTTCTTT
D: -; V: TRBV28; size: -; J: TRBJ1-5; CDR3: CASSFSGRDGQPQHF; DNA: TGTGCCAGCAGTTTTTCTGGCAGGGATGGTCAGCCCCAGCATTTT
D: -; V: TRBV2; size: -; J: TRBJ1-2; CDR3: CASSGYGYTF; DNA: TGTGCCAGCTCGGGCTATGGCTACACCTTC
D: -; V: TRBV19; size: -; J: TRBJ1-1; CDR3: CASSIPTTNTEAFF; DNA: TGTGCCAGTAGTATTCCGACAACGAACACTGAAGCTTTCTTT
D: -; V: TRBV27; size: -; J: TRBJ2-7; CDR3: CASSIGRKYEQYF; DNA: TGTGCCAGCAGTATCGGGAGAAAATACGAGCAGTACTTC
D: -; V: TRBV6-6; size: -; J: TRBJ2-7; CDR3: CASSPGVYEQYF; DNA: TGTGCCAGCTCTCCAGGGGTCTACGAGCAGTACTTC
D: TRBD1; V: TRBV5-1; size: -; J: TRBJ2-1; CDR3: CASSSFLGQSSYNEQFF; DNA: TGCGCCAGCAGTTCCTTTTTGGGACAGAGCTCCTACAATGAGCAGTTCTTC
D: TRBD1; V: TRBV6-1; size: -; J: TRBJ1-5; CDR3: CASSEVGQGFNQPQHF; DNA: TGTGCCAGCAGTGAAGTGGGACAGGGCTTTAATCAGCCCCAGCATTTT
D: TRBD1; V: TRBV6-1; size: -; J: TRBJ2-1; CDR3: CASDRGAYNEQFF; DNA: TGTGCCTCGGACAGGGGCGCTTACAATGAGCAGTTCTTC
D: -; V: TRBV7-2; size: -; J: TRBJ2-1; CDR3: CASSLGSTYNEQFF; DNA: TGTGCCAGCAGTTTAGGGAGTACATACAATGAGCAGTTCTTC
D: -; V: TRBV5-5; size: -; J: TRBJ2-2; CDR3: CASSLEPGLDTGELFF; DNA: TGTGCCAGCAGCTTGGAACCAGGGTTGGACACCGGGGAGCTGTTTTTT
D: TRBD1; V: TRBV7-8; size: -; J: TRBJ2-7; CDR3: CASSPRDRPPGEQYF; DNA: TGTGCCAGCAGCCCCCGGGACAGGCCGCCTGGCGAGCAGTACTTC
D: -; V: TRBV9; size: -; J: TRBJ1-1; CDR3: CASSVFDSMNTEAFF; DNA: TGTGCCAGCAGCGTATTTGACAGCATGAACACTGAAGCTTTCTTT
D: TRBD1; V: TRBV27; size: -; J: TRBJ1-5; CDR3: CASSRAGGSRQPQHF; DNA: TGTGCCAGCAGTAGGGCAGGGGGATCCCGTCAGCCCCAGCATTTT
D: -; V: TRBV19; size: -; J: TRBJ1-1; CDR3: CASRSGPLGTEAFF; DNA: TGTGCCAGTAGAAGCGGGCCTCTGGGGACTGAAGCTTTCTTT
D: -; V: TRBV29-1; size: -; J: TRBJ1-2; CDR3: CSVQVADNYGYTF; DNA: TGCAGCGTTCAGGTTGCAGATAACTATGGCTACACCTTC
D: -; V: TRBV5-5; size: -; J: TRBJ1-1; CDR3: CASSLLSNTEAFF; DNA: TGTGCCAGCAGCTTGCTATCGAACACTGAAGCTTTCTTT
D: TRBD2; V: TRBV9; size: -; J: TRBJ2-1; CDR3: CASSGVGDGGYNEQFF; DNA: TGTGCCAGCAGCGGCGTCGGGGACGGGGGGTACAATGAGCAGTTCTTC
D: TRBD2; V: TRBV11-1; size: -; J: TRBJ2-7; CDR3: CASSLRLANEQYF; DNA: TGTGCCAGCAGCTTACGACTAGCAAACGAGCAGTACTTC
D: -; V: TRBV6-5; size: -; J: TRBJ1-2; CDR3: CASSFRGLDYGYTF; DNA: TGTGCCAGCAGCTTCAGGGGATTGGACTATGGCTACACCTTC